These 20 T cell receptor beta chains originate from one sample sequenced in a study of read filtering for tumor transcriptome and immune sequencing. Molecular barcoded adaptors covering alpha/delta and beta/gamma chains were used on approximately 400 ng RNA. From the reads, TCRdb called clonotypes with MiXCR, one entry per CDR3 protein. The sample shows under 150,000 distinct CDR3 sequences, roughly 13% of them seen only once. The sequenced sample consisted of a population of CD138-negative cells sorted from bone marrow. The receptors come from a donor over 35 with multiple myeloma.

In the case of this clonotype: With a far larger clone one base away, a read error is the likely cause. The V call is TRBV7-2, the J call TRBJ1-1; 7 bases are shared with TRBD1. J gave up 4 bases and V 3 bases, and 5 bases lay outside the gene matches. CDR1 is SGHTA, CDR2 FQGNSA, per germline. The CDR3 contains 14 residues. CDR3: CASSFTGVSTEAFF. CDR3 DNA sequence: TGTGCCAGCAGCTTCACAGGGGTTAGCACTGAAGCTTTCTTT. Variable domain in full (rest from reference TRBV7-2 and TRBJ1-1): GAGVSQSPSNKVTEKGKDVELRCDPISGHTALYWYRQSLGQGLEFLIYFQGNSAPDKSGLPSDRFSAERTGGSVSTLTIQRTQQEDSAVYLCASSFTGVSTEAFFGQGTRLTVV.

The chain couples TRBV7-9 to TRBJ1-2; D possibly corresponds to TRBD1 (5 bases). The germline gives CDR1 SEHNR, CDR2 FQNEAQ (reference sequence). This CDR3 spans 17 amino acids. The V end was cut by 2 bases, the J end by 5 bases, with 21 bases between. The CDR3 reads CASSLILRDGASYGYTF. In DNA, the CDR3 is TGTGCCAGCAGCTTAATCCTCCGGGACGGAGCTTCTTATGGCTACACCTTC.

The gene calls are TRBV5-1 and TRBJ1-5, with a tentative D call TRBD1 (6 bases). The germline V gene encodes CDR1 SGHRS and CDR2 YFSETQ. The CDR3 covers 13 residues. Trimming left V 4 bases short and J 7 bases short, with 12 bases between. Here the CDR3 reads CASSRERGQPQHF. In DNA, the CDR3 is TGCGCCAGCAGCCGAGAAAGGGGGCAGCCCCAGCATTTT.

This clonotype appeared once. This chain links TRBV12-3 or TRBV12-4 with TRBJ1-5, with a tentative D call TRBD1 (5 bases). The CDR3 sequence is 14 residues long. The V and J ends lost 6 bases and 6 bases respectively, with 15 bases between them. CDR3 nucleotides: TGTGCCAGCAGGAACGCCGGGAGGGGTCAGCCCCAGCATTTT. This gives the protein CASRNAGRGQPQHF.

This clonotype was picked up many times. The V and J genes are TRBV7-8 and TRBJ2-1, with a possible D match to TRBD2 (6 bases). V was shortened by 1 base and J by 4 bases, with 14 bases between the two germline ends. The length of the CDR3 is 16 residues. Germline V gene lookup returns CDR1 SGHVS and CDR2 FQNEAQ. The CDR3 spells CASSLDPGVGYNEQFF. The CDR3 bases are TGTGCCAGCAGCTTAGATCCGGGAGTGGGGTACAATGAGCAGTTCTTC.

This clonotype was seen repeatedly, ten times or more. The chain combines TRBV11-3 with TRBJ2-1, with D tentatively TRBD2 (5 bases). Germline lookup yields CDR1 SGHNT and CDR2 YENEEA. Trimming pared 2 bases from V and 0 bases from J, leaving 11 bases between. The CDR3 has 16 amino acids. The CDR3 DNA sequence: TGTGCCAGCAGCTTACCCCAAACTAGCTCCTACAATGAGCAGTTCTTC. It translates to CASSLPQTSSYNEQFF.

This clonotype has at least ten counts. The junction and the germline gene differ at one end; a read error may be behind it. This chain joins TRBV4-1 and TRBJ1-1, with TRBD1 matching over 8 bases. The CDR3 length is 16 residues. The germline V gene has CDR1 MGHRA and CDR2 YSYEKL. The CDR3 sequence: CASSQAGDTGGTEAFF. The CDR3 bases are TGTGCCAGCAGCCAAGCCGGCGACACAGGGGGCACTGAAGCTTTCTTT.

This clonotype was counted at least ten times. The chain recombines TRBV12-3 or TRBV12-4 with TRBJ2-7, with 8 bases identical to TRBD1. The CDR3 length is 14 residues. J was trimmed by 3 bases and V by 3 bases; bases with no gene match: 4. CDR3: CASSFDRGSYEQYF. For the CDR3, the DNA is TGTGCCAGCAGTTTTGACAGGGGAAGCTACGAGCAGTACTTC.

V is TRBV18 and J is TRBJ2-5; 11 positions agree with TRBD2. Germline trimming cut 4 bases from V and 4 bases from J; bases unmatched to any gene: 5. CDR3 length equals 15 residues. Germline CDR1 and CDR2: KGHSH and LQKENI. CDR3 bases: TGTGCCAGCTCACAGCCTAGCGGGAGGCTAGAGACCCAGTACTTC. Encoded protein: CASSQPSGRLETQYF.

The table lists this clonotype with many counts. The chain is built from TRBV6-1 and TRBJ2-7, with 10 bases aligning to TRBD2. CDR3 length: 13 amino acids. V dropped 5 bases and J dropped 4; count of bases not matched to a gene: 2. In germline, CDR1 is MNHNS, CDR2 SASEGT. CDR3 sequence (DNA): TGTGCCAGCAGTTTAGCGGGGGGATACGAGCAGTACTTC. Protein product: CASSLAGGYEQYF.

This clonotype came up many times. The V and J genes are TRBV29-1 and TRBJ1-2; D gene ambiguous. Trimming removed 0 bases at V and 3 bases at J, with 14 bases between. CDR3 length: 15 amino acids. The V gene's germline CDR1 is SQVTM and CDR2 ANQGSEA. In DNA, the CDR3 is TGCAGCGTTGAAGATCCAACAAGCTGGGACTATGGCTACACCTTC. It codes for CSVEDPTSWDYGYTF.

This clonotype showed up many times. The junction differs from germline at one of its ends, possibly a read error. The chain is built from TRBV12-3 or TRBV12-4 and TRBJ2-7; D possibly corresponds to TRBD1 (6 bases). The CDR3 runs to 11 residues. The CDR3, as DNA: TGTGCCAGCAGTTCCTCCGGGACACCCCACTTC. It translates to CASSSSGTPHF.

This clonotype showed up many times. The genes are TRBV6-2 or TRBV6-3 and TRBJ2-1, with 12 bases identical to TRBD2. This CDR3 has 17 amino acids. V gave up 7 bases and J gave up 0 bases; unmatched junction bases: 7. Per the germline V gene, CDR1 is MNHEY and CDR2 is SVGEGT. DNA for the CDR3: TGTGCCAGCACAGCACTAGCGGGAGGTAGCTCCTACAATGAGCAGTTCTTC. Its protein is CASTALAGGSSYNEQFF.

At least ten counts were recorded for this clonotype. The chain carries TRBV3-1 and TRBJ2-1, with TRBD2 identical over 8 bases. The CDR3 length is 15 residues. Germline trimming cut 4 bases from V and 6 bases from J; bases unmatched to any gene: 8. From germline, CDR1 is LGHDT and CDR2 YNNKEL (reference sequence). The CDR3 DNA is TGTGCCAGCAGCCTCACCGGGACTAGGCGCAATGAGCAGTTCTTC. Amino acid sequence: CASSLTGTRRNEQFF.

This clonotype appeared many times. V and J are TRBV19 and TRBJ2-3, with D perhaps TRBD2 (5 bases). The CDR3 contains 12 residues. Germline assignment: CDR1 LNHDA and CDR2 SQIVND (reference sequence). The V gene lost 6 bases and the J gene lost 4 bases, with 8 bases spanning the gap. The CDR3 DNA follows: TGTGCCAGTAGCGGGAACGCAGATACGCAGTATTTT. It codes for CASSGNADTQYF.

In regard to this clonotype: This may stem from a read error, because a much larger clone lies one nucleotide away. The V gene is TRBV7-2, the J gene TRBJ1-5; D is possibly TRBD1 (5 bases). The CDR3 totals 15 residues. Germline CDR1 and CDR2: SGHTA and FQGNSA. V lost 8 bases, J lost 0 bases, and 14 bases lay in between. As DNA, the CDR3 is TGTGCCAGCGGCGGGGACGGGTATAGCAATCAGCCCCAGCATTTT. It encodes CASGGDGYSNQPQHF.

The sample holds many counts of this clonotype. V gene TRBV3-1 combines with J gene TRBJ2-1, with D unclear. The germline V gene has CDR1 LGHDT and CDR2 YNNKEL (reference sequence). Trimming cost V 0 bases and J 4 bases, with 7 bases left between them. The CDR3 length is 14 residues. The CDR3 bases are TGTGCCAGCAGCCAAGAGCAGATGTACAATGAGCAGTTCTTC. Amino acid sequence: CASSQEQMYNEQFF.

This clonotype was observed many times. The CDR3 region has the DNA TGTGCCAGTACAAATTCGGGACAGAGCCGTCAGCCCCAGCATTTT. It is translated as CASTNSGQSRQPQHF. The chain couples TRBV19 to TRBJ1-5, with TRBD1 matching 7 bases. V lost 7 bases, J lost 6 bases, and 12 bases stayed unmatched. Germline assignment: CDR1 LNHDA and CDR2 SQIVND (reference sequence). The CDR3 consists of 15 residues.

This clonotype was counted at least ten times. This rearrangement joins TRBV7-2 to TRBJ2-6; 10 bases align to TRBD2. The CDR3 covers 18 residues. CDR1 and CDR2 (germline): SGHTA, FQGNSA. The V segment lost 1 base and the J segment 1 base; nucleotides outside the gene matches: 4. The CDR3 sequence is CASSLEASGGSGANVLTF. The CDR3 DNA is TGTGCCAGCAGCTTAGAGGCTAGCGGGGGATCTGGGGCCAACGTCCTGACTTTC.

In this sample, this clonotype turned up many times. The J gene is TRBJ2-1, the V gene TRBV30, with D hard to call. The V and J ends lost 0 bases and 8 bases respectively, with 8 bases between them. CDR3 length equals 12 residues. CDR1 is GTSNPN and CDR2 is SVGIG in the germline V gene (reference sequence). The CDR3 DNA is TGTGCCTGGAGTGTGGCGTGGGATGAGCAGTTCTTC. It yields the protein CAWSVAWDEQFF.